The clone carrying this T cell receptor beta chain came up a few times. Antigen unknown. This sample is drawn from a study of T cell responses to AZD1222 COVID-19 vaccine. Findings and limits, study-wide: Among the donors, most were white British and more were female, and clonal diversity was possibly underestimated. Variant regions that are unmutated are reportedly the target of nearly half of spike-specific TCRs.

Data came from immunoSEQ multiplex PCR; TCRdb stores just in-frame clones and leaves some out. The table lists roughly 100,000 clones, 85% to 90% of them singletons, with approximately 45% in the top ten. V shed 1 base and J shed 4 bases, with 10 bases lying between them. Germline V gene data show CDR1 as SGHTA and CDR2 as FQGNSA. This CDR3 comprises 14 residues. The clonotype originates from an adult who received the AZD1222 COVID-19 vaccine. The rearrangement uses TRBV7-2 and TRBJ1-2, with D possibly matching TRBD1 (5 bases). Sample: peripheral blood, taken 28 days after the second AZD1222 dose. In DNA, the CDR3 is TGTGCCAGCAGCTTAGATCGCGGGGGCTATGGCTACACCTTC. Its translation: CASSLDRGGYGYTF. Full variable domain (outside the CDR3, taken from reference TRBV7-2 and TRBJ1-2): GAGVSQSPSNKVTEKGKDVELRCDPISGHTALYWYRQSLGQGLEFLIYFQGNSAPDKSGLPSDRFSAERTGGSVSTLTIQRTQQEDSAVYLCASSLDRGGYGYTFGSGTRLTVV.